Below, one T cell receptor (beta chain) is given with its context. A much larger clone differs from this one at a single base, so this may be a read error. The sample is drawn from a study of blood T cell repertoires in COVID-19. Background on the study: There were acute and convalescent COVID-19 samples, and they came from the United States, Italy and Spain. PBMCs, B-cell-depleted T cells, or T cells provided the cDNA or gDNA that made up the material.

Original analysis: Cell counts per sample came from amplifying reference gene primers. The protocol was immunoSEQ multiplex PCR, while the TCRdb copy is restricted to in-frame clones and leaves out a portion. The DNA was the basis for D and trimming; V, J and clone size are from that table. The sample has about 120,000 clones; roughly 90% are singletons. V gave up 4 bases and J gave up 6 bases; unmatched junction bases: 1. This CDR3 has 14 amino acids. Germline values: CDR1 SGHNT, CDR2 YENEEA. This clonotype was sampled from a man aged 45 to 65 with active COVID-19. The gene calls are TRBV11-3 and TRBJ2-2; 11 bases agree with TRBD1. The sequenced sample was peripheral blood. CDR3 protein: CASSSGQGAGELFF. CDR3 DNA: TGTGCCAGCAGCTCGGGACAGGGGGCCGGGGAGCTGTTTTTT.